This paragraph reports one T cell receptor (beta chain). The antigen is undetermined. A second PCR, run for roughly 7 to 11 cycles, used a sample-barcoded 5' primer plus a J-beta primer mix. Unique molecular identifiers of 12 random nucleotides labeled each cDNA. A minimum of 2.5 million CDR3-containing paired-end reads was obtained for each sample. TCRdb independently ran MiXCR on the 5' RACE reads; one entry per CDR3 protein. The top ten clones hold 30% to 40% of a sample with hundreds of thousands of distinct CDR3 sequences, around 54% of them seen once. With 5 bases removed from V and 0 bases from J, the gap between germline ends came to 14 bases. Germline CDR1 and CDR2: MNHEY and SVGAGI. The CDR3 consists of 15 residues. This entry comes from a study of blood T cells in healthy people across ages. General study points: Getting older went along with TCR beta diversity per million T cells dropping roughly linearly.

This clonotype was obtained from a man between 60 and 75 years old in good health. This chain uses TRBV6-5 with TRBJ2-7; D is unclear. The sequenced sample was blood. As DNA, the CDR3 is TGTGCCAGCAGTCCCTTCGGGCGAAGCTCCTACGAGCAGTACTTC. It encodes CASSPFGRSSYEQYF.